This T cell receptor (beta chain) comes out of a study of T cells in Graves' hyperthyroidism and ophthalmopathy. Study overall: Blood from the periphery was taken at initial diagnosis, before any treatment.

Uncontrolled infection, other autoimmune disease, pregnancy or lactation disqualified patients from enrolment. This clonotype showed up just a few times. Deletions cut 6 bases from V and 2 bases from J, with 10 bases between. Germline V gene data show CDR1 as SGHVS and CDR2 as FNYEAQ. The CDR3 has 14 amino acids. Amplification targeted TCR beta CDR3 regions from RNA transcripts. First-round RT-PCR targeting the TCR CDR3 was performed with the HTBI primer set. One entry per CDR3 protein results from TCRdb running MiXCR on the multiplex PCR reads. The repertoire holds hundreds of thousands of distinct CDR3 sequences, with about 14% as singletons.

V usage is TRBV7-6 and J usage is TRBJ2-2; the D gene is possibly TRBD1 (5 bases). The sequenced material came from blood. This clonotype was sampled from a woman aged 45-60 years with Graves' ophthalmopathy. The CDR3 sequence: CASRTDRNTGELFF. DNA of the CDR3: TGTGCCAGCAGAACCGACAGAAACACCGGGGAGCTGTTTTTT.